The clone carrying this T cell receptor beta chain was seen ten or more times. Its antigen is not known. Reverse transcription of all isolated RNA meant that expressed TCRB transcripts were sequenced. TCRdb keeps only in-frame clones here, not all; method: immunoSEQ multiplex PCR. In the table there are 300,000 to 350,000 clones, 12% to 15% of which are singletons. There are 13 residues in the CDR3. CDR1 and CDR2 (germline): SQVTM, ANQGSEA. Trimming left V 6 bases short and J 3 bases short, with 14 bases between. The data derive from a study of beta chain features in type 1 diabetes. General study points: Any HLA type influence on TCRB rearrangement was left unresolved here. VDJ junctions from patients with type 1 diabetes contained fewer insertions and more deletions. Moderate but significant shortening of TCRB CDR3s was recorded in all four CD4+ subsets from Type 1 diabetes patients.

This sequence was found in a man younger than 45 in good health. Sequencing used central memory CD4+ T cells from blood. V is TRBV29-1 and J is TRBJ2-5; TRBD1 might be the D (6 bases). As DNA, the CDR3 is TGCAGCGTGGCCCCAGGGGTGGAAGAGACCCAGTACTTC. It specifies CSVAPGVEETQYF.